The clone carrying this T cell receptor (beta chain) showed up just a few times. The antigen is unknown. For a library built for alpha chains, this beta chain is a stray read; little rests on its size. The sample is drawn from a study of spatial heterogeneity in lung cancer. The germline gives CDR1 SGHAT, CDR2 FQNNGV. After removal of 3 bases from V and 9 bases from J, the junction contained 5 bases not matched to a gene. The CDR3 runs to 13 residues. The study, taken as a whole, reports: Tumor mutation count correlated with how many alpha and beta TCRs expanded intratumorally.

The time point: sample taken at primary tumor resection. The authors sequenced whole RNA from tumor, nontumor lung or frozen PBMC without sorting. Every TCR cDNA molecule carried a tag that served as a unique molecular identifier. TCRdb recomputed calls from the 5' RACE reads with MiXCR, one row per CDR3 protein. The table shows roughly 3,000 distinct CDR3 sequences, with 5% to 7% occurring only once. This chain links TRBV11-2 with TRBJ2-1; 7 nucleotides agree with TRBD2. The source was lung tumor tissue, collected at surgery. This TCR derives from a male donor with early-stage non-small cell lung cancer. The CDR3 protein is CASSFSREGEQFF. The CDR3 nucleotides read TGTGCCAGCAGCTTCAGCAGGGAGGGTGAGCAGTTCTTC.